This T cell receptor (beta chain) was captured in a study of CD8 T cells in Susac syndrome. Peripheral blood CD8+ and CD4+ T cells were profiled by TCR beta sequencing. The multiple sclerosis controls comprised treatment-naive patients whose relapsing-remitting disease was stable or active. Germline CDR1 SGHAT, CDR2 FQNNGV. The trim removed 2 bases at V and 0 bases at J, leaving 2 bases unmatched. This CDR3 is 15 amino acids long. The RNA, about 0.45 to 1 ug, was put through reverse transcription using random hexamers. Amplification of TCR beta CDR3 across 54 Vbeta and 13 Jbeta was performed with immunoSEQ multiplex PCR. From the immunoSEQ multiplex PCR reads, TCRdb called clonotypes with MiXCR, one entry per CDR3 protein. The sample has 100,000 to 150,000 distinct CDR3 sequences, approximately 95% seen once.

The clonotype was recovered from a human donor with multiple sclerosis. Specimen: CD8+ T cells from PBMCs. The chain recombines TRBV11-2 with TRBJ2-3, with 7 bases aligning to TRBD2. DNA for the CDR3: TGTGCCAGCAGCTTACATAGCGGGAGCACAGATACGCAGTATTTT. Translated, it gives CASSLHSGSTDTQYF.